These 24 T cell receptor beta chains originate from one sample sequenced in a study of blood T cells in healthy people across ages. A J-beta primer mix and a sample-barcoded 5' primer were used in a second PCR of about 6 to 12 cycles. A single record per CDR3 protein comes from TCRdb applying MiXCR to the 5' RACE reads. The data show about 1,500,000 distinct CDR3 sequences, approximately 40% seen once. The sequencing sample was made of blood. These receptors were taken from a woman younger than 30 in good health.

This clonotype occurred once. The chain recombines TRBV28 with TRBJ2-7; TRBD1 aligns across 9 bases. Trimming took 10 bases from V and 3 from J; bases not matched to a gene: 4. This CDR3 contains 12 residues. In germline, CDR1 is MDHEN, CDR2 SYDVKM. Written as DNA, the CDR3 is TGTGCCACCCGGACAGGGGTCTACGAGCAGTACTTC. It specifies CATRTGVYEQYF. Supplemented by reference TRBV28 and TRBJ2-7, the full variable domain reads DVKVTQSSRYLVKRTGEKVFLECVQDMDHENMFWYRQDPGLGLRLIYFSYDVKMKEKGDIPEGYSVSREKKERFSLILESASTNQTSMYLCATRTGVYEQYFGPGTRLTVT.

This clonotype was counted a single time. This chain connects TRBV6-5 to TRBJ1-5; 7 nucleotides line up with TRBD1. Germline values: CDR1 MNHEY, CDR2 SVGAGI. V lost 8 bases to trimming and J lost 4 bases; unmatched junction nucleotides: 8. The CDR3 is 14 residues long. In DNA, the CDR3 is TGTGCCAGCCGGGGGAGGGGGCCGAATCAGCCCCAGCATTTT. Translation gives CASRGRGPNQPQHF.

This clonotype was picked up a small number of times. V is TRBV3-1 and J is TRBJ2-7, with TRBD2 as a possible D gene (7 bases). The CDR3 is made up of 16 amino acids. The germline V gene encodes CDR1 LGHDT and CDR2 YNNKEL (reference sequence). The germline V and J ends were trimmed by 4 bases and 0 bases, with 16 bases remaining between them. CDR3 region: CASSRGGGIDSYEQYF. CDR3 sequence (DNA): TGTGCCAGCAGCCGAGGGGGGGGAATTGACTCCTACGAGCAGTACTTC.

The chain is built from TRBV5-1 and TRBJ2-7; D unclear. This CDR3 region has 14 residues. V gave up 0 bases and J gave up 7 bases, with 14 bases separating them. Germline CDR1 SGHRS, CDR2 YFSETQ. CDR3 protein: CASSLADPAREQYF. As DNA, the CDR3 is TGCGCCAGCAGCTTGGCCGACCCGGCTCGGGAGCAGTACTTC.

V is TRBV6-1 and J is TRBJ2-7; D possibly corresponds to TRBD2 (5 bases). V gave up 2 bases and J gave up 2 bases, with 10 bases separating them. Germline values: CDR1 MNHNS, CDR2 SASEGT. The CDR3 extends over 14 amino acids. The DNA of the CDR3 is TGTGCCAGCAGTGAATTCGGACTTACCTACGAGCAGTACTTC. As protein: CASSEFGLTYEQYF.

This clonotype was seen a handful of times. V and J are TRBV29-1 and TRBJ1-1; D not certain. The CDR3 covers 13 residues. Germline-derived CDR1 and CDR2 are SQVTM and ANQGSEA. V shed 7 bases and J shed 4 bases, with 16 bases lying between them. The DNA for the CDR3 is TGCAGCGCTATCCTTACACGAAGCACTGAAGCTTTCTTT. It encodes CSAILTRSTEAFF.

This chain joins TRBV7-2 and TRBJ2-4; 7 bases are a match to TRBD1. J was trimmed by 4 bases and V by 8 bases; bases with no gene match: 11. Looked up from germline, CDR1 is SGHTA and CDR2 is FQGNSA. The CDR3 covers 15 residues. The CDR3 reads CASSPFRDSKNIQYF. The CDR3 coding sequence is TGTGCCAGCTCCCCCTTTCGGGACAGTAAAAACATTCAGTACTTC.

A few counts support this clonotype. CDR3 DNA: TGTGCCAGCAGGCCCGGGACAGGGGTACAGACCCAGTACTTC. Amino acids: CASRPGTGVQTQYF. V gene TRBV12-3 or TRBV12-4 combines with J gene TRBJ2-5; TRBD1 aligns across 10 bases. This CDR3 has 14 amino acids. Germline trimming cut 6 bases from V and 6 bases from J; bases unmatched to any gene: 7.

The V gene is TRBV3-1, the J gene TRBJ2-1; D is ambiguous. CDR3 size: 12 residues. Germline V gene data show CDR1 as LGHDT and CDR2 as YNNKEL (reference sequence). V was shortened by 2 bases and J by 10 bases, with 9 bases between the two germline ends. The CDR3 DNA sequence: TGTGCCAGCAGCCAATCCGGTTACGAGCAGTTCTTC. Translated: CASSQSGYEQFF.

This clonotype came up once. This chain joins TRBV7-9 and TRBJ1-1, with 8 bases aligning to TRBD1. The CDR3 runs 16 residues. Germline loops: CDR1 SEHNR, CDR2 FQNEAQ (reference sequence). The V and J ends lost 6 bases and 0 bases, in that order; junction bases with no gene match: 9. The CDR3, as DNA: TGTGCCAGCAGTCCCACAGGGGGGGACATGAACACTGAAGCTTTCTTT. Amino acids: CASSPTGGDMNTEAFF.

This clonotype came up once. The V and J genes are TRBV11-2 and TRBJ2-2, with D perhaps TRBD1 or TRBD2 (5 bases each). Germline CDR1 reads SGHAT; CDR2 reads FQNNGV. The CDR3 runs to 12 residues. The CDR3: CGGGPNTGELFF. CDR3 coding DNA: TGTGGGGGCGGGCCGAACACCGGGGAGCTGTTTTTT.

The V call is TRBV29-1, the J call TRBJ1-2; D remains unclear. There are 12 residues in the CDR3. The V end was cut by 7 bases, the J end by 0 bases, with 9 bases between. Germline-derived CDR1 and CDR2 are SQVTM and ANQGSEA. The CDR3 protein is CSAESSNYGYTF. The CDR3 nucleotides are TGCAGCGCAGAAAGTTCTAACTATGGCTACACCTTC.

The rearrangement uses TRBV29-1 and TRBJ1-2; maybe TRBD1 (5 bases). Germline lookup yields CDR1 SQVTM and CDR2 ANQGSEA. The CDR3 totals 19 residues. V was cut by 1 base and J by 5 bases, with 29 bases left in between. CDR3 region: CSVEAPLSLLGTPFYGYTF. In DNA form, the CDR3 reads TGCAGCGTTGAAGCCCCCCTATCTTTGCTGGGGACTCCTTTTTATGGCTACACCTTC.

In its sample, this clonotype was seen a few times. This sequence joins TRBV28 and TRBJ2-3; no reliable D call. There are 15 residues in the CDR3. The germline V gene has CDR1 MDHEN and CDR2 SYDVKM. V lost 3 bases, J lost 4 bases, and 14 bases lay in between. The CDR3 region is CASSFLQFGSDTQYF. The CDR3 nucleotides read TGTGCCAGCAGTTTCCTACAGTTCGGTTCAGATACGCAGTATTTT.

The rearrangement uses TRBV5-5 and TRBJ1-5; maybe TRBD1 (6 bases). V was clipped by 3 bases and J by 4 bases, with 11 bases between them. The CDR3 covers 14 residues. Germline V CDR1 and CDR2: SGHKS, YYEKEE (reference sequence). The CDR3: CASSSEGGNQPQHF. For the CDR3, the DNA is TGTGCCAGCAGCTCCGAGGGGGGGAATCAGCCCCAGCATTTT.

The chain links TRBV25-1 to TRBJ2-1; D is uncertain. The germline V gene has CDR1 MGHDK and CDR2 SYGVNS. V was shortened by 3 bases and J by 11 bases, with 5 bases between the two germline ends. CDR3 length equals 10 residues. The chain's CDR3 is CASSEDKQFF. The DNA of the CDR3 is TGTGCCAGCAGTGAGGATAAGCAGTTCTTC.

This clonotype was seen only a few times. The chain couples TRBV6-5 to TRBJ2-3, with 8 bases that match TRBD2. The CDR3 sequence is 15 residues long. After removal of 5 bases from V and 5 bases from J, the junction contained 9 bases not matched to a gene. Per germline, CDR1 MNHEY and CDR2 SVGAGI. In DNA, the CDR3 is TGTGCCAGCAGTAAACTAGCGGTGGGGGGAGATACGCAGTATTTT. Translation: CASSKLAVGGDTQYF.

This clonotype was seen a handful of times. This chain connects TRBV5-1 to TRBJ1-1, with D possibly matching TRBD1 (6 bases). The CDR3 contains 16 residues. Germline V CDR1 and CDR2: SGHRS, YFSETQ. V was pared by 2 bases and J by 0 bases, with 14 bases between. The CDR3 DNA reads TGCGCCAGCAGCTTCCCTCCGGGACACCTGAACACTGAAGCTTTCTTT. Translated, it gives CASSFPPGHLNTEAFF.

The chain carries TRBV14 and TRBJ2-2; D might be TRBD2 (6 bases). CDR3 length: 15 residues. From germline, CDR1 is SGHDN and CDR2 FVKESK. Trimming removed 4 bases from V and 4 bases from J, with 13 bases in between. The CDR3 protein is CASSPAGTVTGELFF. The CDR3 region has the DNA TGTGCCAGCAGCCCAGCAGGGACTGTCACCGGGGAGCTGTTTTTT.

V gene TRBV7-6 combines with J gene TRBJ2-5; 10 bases align to TRBD2. Germline CDR1 is SGHVS and CDR2 is FNYEAQ. The V gene end was trimmed by 5 bases and the J gene end by 11 bases; junction bases not matched to a gene: 17. The length of the CDR3 is 16 residues. DNA for the CDR3: TGTGCCAGCAGCCTTAGAGCTAGCGGGAGTTCAGTTGAGCAGTACTTC. Protein product: CASSLRASGSSVEQYF. Variable domain in full (rest from reference TRBV7-6 and TRBJ2-5): GAGVSQSPRYKVTKRGQDVALRCDPISGHVSLYWYRQALGQGPEFLTYFNYEAQQDKSGLPNDRFSAERPEGSISTLTIQRTEQRDSAMYRCASSLRASGSSVEQYFGPGTRLLVL.

This clonotype was counted a few times. The chain links TRBV7-9 to TRBJ2-5; 8 bases are a match to TRBD1. The CDR3 runs to 15 residues. The V and J ends lost 0 bases and 2 bases, in that order; junction bases with no gene match: 2. Germline assignment: CDR1 SEHNR and CDR2 FQNEAQ (reference sequence). This CDR3 reads CASSLARDRQETQYF. For the CDR3, the DNA is TGTGCCAGCAGCTTAGCGAGGGACAGGCAAGAGACCCAGTACTTC. The full variable domain, rest sourced from reference TRBV7-9 and TRBJ2-5, is DTGVSQNPRHKITKRGQNVTFRCDPISEHNRLYWYRQTLGQGPEFLTYFQNEAQLEKSRLLSDRFSAERPKGSFSTLEIQRTEQGDSAMYLCASSLARDRQETQYFGPGTRLLVL.

Concerning this clonotype: The junction and the germline gene differ at one end; a read error may be behind it. This sequence joins TRBV7-8 and TRBJ2-3; 13 nucleotides match TRBD2. The CDR3 is made up of 17 amino acids. CDR1 and CDR2 from the germline V gene are SGHVS and FQNEAQ. The CDR3 loop reads CAGSWTSGGSSTDTQYF. The CDR3, as DNA: TGTGCCGGCAGCTGGACTAGCGGGGGCTCTAGCACAGATACGCAGTATTTT.

The V and J genes are TRBV10-3 and TRBJ2-2; D uncertain. Germline CDR1 ENHRY, CDR2 SYGVKD. The V and J ends lost 5 bases and 1 base respectively, with 8 bases between them. The CDR3 extends over 14 amino acids. The CDR3: CAISSAQNTGELFF. The DNA for the CDR3 is TGTGCCATCAGTTCGGCCCAGAACACCGGGGAGCTGTTTTTT.

The chain employs TRBV7-9 and TRBJ2-7; D could derive from TRBD1 or TRBD2 (5 bases each). CDR3 length: 14 amino acids. Germline lookup yields CDR1 SEHNR and CDR2 FQNEAQ (reference sequence). The CDR3 nucleotides are TGTGCACAAACCAGGGACGTCGCCTCCTACGAGCAGTACTTC. Its protein is CAQTRDVASYEQYF.